This note documents a single TCR beta chain sequence. The antigen this receptor binds is unknown. Per-nucleotide qualities are absent, and no much larger clonotype sits a single base away. These data are taken from a study of human T cells and chemical hapten exposure (dated by TCRdb to the early 2020s). In terms of the full investigation: The libraries were sequenced as a pool, and the TCR yield per sample differed mostly because of small variations in library volumes within the pool. The study tracked peripheral blood TCR repertoire changes in vivo during primary and secondary sensitization to the hapten diphenylcyclopropenone (DPC) in alopecia patients. For every blood RNA sample, sequencing covered both the TCR alpha and TCR beta chains.

The library relied on RACE. Reads for this sample came from a NextSeq 500. Library preparation attached unique molecular identifiers to individual cDNA molecules for quantitative, reproducible TCR counting. The paper's data handling went like this. The median number of TCRs per sample was around 100,000, ranging from about 23,224 to 690,600. The Decombinator software suite was used to annotate the V, J and CDR3 of the TCR reads. For the PS versus PT1 abundance plots, all samples were subsampled to the same number of TCRs (28,000). Expanded TCRs were defined as absent before sensitization and observed at least eight times at the 2-week time point. The public reads were reprocessed in TCRdb via fastp at Q25 and MiXCR, keeping in-frame beta chains. Every entry covers one CDR3 protein and lists the most common genes and DNA from its rows. TCRdb's processing, not the study's, gives the V and J calls here. The sample contains 130,000 or so distinct CDR3 sequences, approximately 9.1% of them found a single time. About 1.8% of the sample is taken by the ten largest.

In the paper's terms, the time point label means: healthy volunteer bleed at 2 weeks. Total RNA was extracted from unfractionated whole blood that had been collected in Tempus Blood RNA tubes. A few healthy volunteers were used as TCR sequencing controls and were bled at day 0, 2 weeks and 6 weeks. The paper as a whole reports these results and caveats: Repeated subsampling changed both the strength of the expansion versus patch-test correlation and the threshold at which the correlation became significant. DPC sensitization did not change the number of TCRs with a frequency above 1 in 1000, and there was no evidence of changes in global repertoire structure.

From its cysteine to its phenylalanine, the CDR3 spans 19 amino acids. This entry keeps only the CDR3 DNA: 57 bases, framed from base 1. Germline trimming amounts to 2 bases on V and 1 base on J, with 11 as the count of junction bases outside the gene matches. The germline V gene encodes CDR1 WNHNN and CDR2 SYGVQD (reference sequence). Sequencing used whole blood. The sequence was collected from a male donor in good health. Some clones in this sample may be carry-over from other donors' samples. Recombination connected TRBV10-1 to TRBJ2-2; TRBD2 matches 9 bases in the middle. The CDR3 in this case is CASSENRVVAGVNTGELFF. In nucleotide form, the sequence is TGCGCCAGCAGTGAGAATAGGGTGGTAGCGGGAGTGAACACCGGGGAGCTGTTTTTT.